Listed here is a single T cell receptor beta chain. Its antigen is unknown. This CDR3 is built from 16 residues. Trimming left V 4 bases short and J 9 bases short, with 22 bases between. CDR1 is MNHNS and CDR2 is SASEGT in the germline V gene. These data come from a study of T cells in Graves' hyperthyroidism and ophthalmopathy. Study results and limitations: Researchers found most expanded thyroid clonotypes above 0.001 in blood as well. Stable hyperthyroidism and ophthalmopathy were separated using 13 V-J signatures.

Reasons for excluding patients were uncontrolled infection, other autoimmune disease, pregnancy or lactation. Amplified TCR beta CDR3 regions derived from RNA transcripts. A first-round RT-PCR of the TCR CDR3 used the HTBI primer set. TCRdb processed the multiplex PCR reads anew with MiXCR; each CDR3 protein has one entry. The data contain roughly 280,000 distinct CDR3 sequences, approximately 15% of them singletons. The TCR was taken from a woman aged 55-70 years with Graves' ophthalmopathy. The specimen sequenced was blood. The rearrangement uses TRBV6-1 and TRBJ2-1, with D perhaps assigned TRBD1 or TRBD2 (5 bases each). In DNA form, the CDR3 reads TGTGCCAGCAGTGGCAGGGACGGCCAAGATCGAGGTGAGCAGTTCTTC. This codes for CASSGRDGQDRGEQFF.